A selection of T cell receptor beta chains follows, all from one sample in a study of CD8+ T cells in alopecia areata. Profiled with immunoSEQ multiplex PCR; TCRdb holds only in-frame clones, not every one. The table has 130,000 or so clones, 47% seen once. What was sequenced was NKG2D-low CD8+ T cells sorted from blood. All receptors come from a human donor with alopecia areata. The CDR3 runs from the conserved cysteine through the conserved F or W. Each record gives: V gene, J gene, D gene, clone size, CDR3 DNA, CDR3 protein. D genes are given only for firm matches. Size values are once, few and many counts, or a class for expanded clones, and some rows have none.

>TRBV30|TRBJ2-3|.|few
TGTGCCGTAGAGGGGGACGGCCTTACAGATACGCAGTATTTT
CAVEGDGLTDTQYF
>TRBV29-1|TRBJ2-7|TRBD1|few
TGCAGCGTTGAAGATTATCGAGACAGGGACTACGAGCAGTACTTC
CSVEDYRDRDYEQYF
>TRBV30|TRBJ2-7|.|.
TGTGCCTGGAGGGGGGGGACACCTTACGAGCAGTACTTC
CAWRGGTPYEQYF
>TRBV29-1|TRBJ2-7|TRBD1|few
TGCAGCGTCCGACAGGGGTTTAACGAGCAGTACTTC
CSVRQGFNEQYF
>TRBV29-1|TRBJ2-5|TRBD1|.
TGCAGCGTTGTACAGGGGGCGGAAGAGACCCAGTACTTC
CSVVQGAEETQYF
>TRBV2|TRBJ2-3|.|.
TGTGCCAGCAGTGTAGGGAGTTACACAGATACGCAGTATTTT
CASSVGSYTDTQYF
>TRBV7-9|TRBJ1-2|.|once
TGTGCCAGCACCCAGATCGCGGACGGAGATGGCTACACCTTC
CASTQIADGDGYTF
>TRBV5-1|TRBJ2-1|.|.
TGCGCCAGCCAGGTGGTCCCTAATGAGCAATTCTTC
CASQVVPNEQFF
>TRBV28|TRBJ2-5|.|few
TGTGCCAACCAGACAGGAGGGAAGGAGACCCAGTACTTC
CANQTGGKETQYF
>TRBV7-2|TRBJ2-1|TRBD1|.
TGTGCCAGCAGCTTAGAGACAGGGGGCTACAATGAGCAGTTCTTC
CASSLETGGYNEQFF
>TRBV29-1|TRBJ2-5|TRBD1|.
TGCAGCGTTGAAGCGGGACAGGGTGATGGGACCCAGTACTTC
CSVEAGQGDGTQYF
>TRBV29-1|TRBJ2-1|TRBD1|.
TGCAGCGTACCGGGACAGGGTAGCAATGAGCAGTTCTTC
CSVPGQGSNEQFF
>TRBV27|TRBJ1-5|.|once
TGTGCCAGCAGTTTATACGGGCGCGTCAATCAGCCCCAGCATTTT
CASSLYGRVNQPQHF
>TRBV29-1|TRBJ2-2|TRBD1|.
TGCAGCGTTGAAGATTTGGACAGGGCTCCCGGGGAGCTGTTTTTT
CSVEDLDRAPGELFF
>TRBV29-1|TRBJ2-7|.|few
TGCAGCGTTGAAGCCCCGGAGGAGAGGGAAGGCGAGCAGTACTTC
CSVEAPEEREGEQYF
>TRBV29-1|TRBJ2-5|.|few
TGCAGCGTTGACGTATTATCCGGCGACAGAGAGACCCAGTACTTC
CSVDVLSGDRETQYF
>TRBV29-1|TRBJ2-2|TRBD1|few
TGCAGCGTTACCCAGGACAGGGGTGGCGGGGAGCTGTTTTTT
CSVTQDRGGGELFF
>TRBV30|TRBJ1-1|.|.
TGTGCCTGGAGTGCGGGTTTGAACACTGAAGCTTTCTTT
CAWSAGLNTEAFF
>TRBV30|TRBJ2-7|.|few
TGTGCCTGGAGTGTATCGGGCACCTTCACCTACGAGCAGTACTTC
CAWSVSGTFTYEQYF
>TRBV29-1|TRBJ2-1|TRBD2|.
TGCAGCGTCCTAGCGGGAGGGCCGGAGGGGTTCAATGAGCAGTTCTTC
CSVLAGGPEGFNEQFF
>TRBV4-1|TRBJ2-1|.|once
TGCGCCAGCAGCCGCCGAAATGAGCAGTTCTTC
CASSRRNEQFF
>TRBV5-1|TRBJ1-2|.|.
TGCGCCAGCAGCTCGACCCACAGGGTCGGGCGGTATGGCTACACCTTC
CASSSTHRVGRYGYTF
>TRBV29-1|TRBJ2-2|.|few
TGCAGCGCCGCATCGGGGGCCGGGGAGCTGTTTTTT
CSAASGAGELFF
>TRBV27|TRBJ1-1|.|.
TGTGCCAGCAGTTGGGGGGGGAGTGAAGCTTTCTTT
CASSWGGSEAFF
>TRBV29-1|TRBJ2-7|TRBD1|few
TGCAGCGCGGGACAGGGTTCCTACGAGCAGTACTTC
CSAGQGSYEQYF
>TRBV29-1|TRBJ2-7|.|.
TGCAGCGTTGAGAAGGAATACGAGCAGTACTTC
CSVEKEYEQYF
>TRBV7-9|TRBJ2-5|TRBD2|.
TGTGCCAGCAGCTCCGCCGGGACTAGCGGGGATACCCAAGAGACCCAGTACTTC
CASSSAGTSGDTQETQYF
>TRBV11-2|TRBJ2-5|.|once
TGTGCCAGCAGCTTACGCCCGACAGGAGTAAAAGAGACCCAGTACTTC
CASSLRPTGVKETQYF
>TRBV29-1|TRBJ2-5|.|.
TGCAGCGTTGAATACGCAGGGCGACAAGAGACCCAGTACTTC
CSVEYAGRQETQYF
>TRBV29-1|TRBJ2-3|.|.
TGCAGCGTTGAAGATCCCCAGGGGACAGATACGCAGTATTTT
CSVEDPQGTDTQYF
>TRBV29-1|TRBJ2-7|TRBD2|few
TGCAGCGTGGGGACTAGCTACGAGCAGTACTTC
CSVGTSYEQYF
>TRBV30|TRBJ2-7|.|.
TGTGCCTGGAGCGTGGGGGGCTACGAGCAGTACTTC
CAWSVGGYEQYF
>TRBV29-1|TRBJ2-3|TRBD2|few
TGCAGCGCAAAAGGTGCCGGCGGGGGGGGATACGATACGCAGTATTTT
CSAKGAGGGGYDTQYF
>TRBV29-1|TRBJ2-7|.|few
TGCAGCGTCGCCCTGGGACTGGACTACGAGCAGTACTTC
CSVALGLDYEQYF
>TRBV29-1|TRBJ2-3|TRBD2|few
TGCAGCGTCGACCCGGGACTAGCGCCGGCAGATACGCAGTATTTT
CSVDPGLAPADTQYF
>TRBV29-1|TRBJ1-2|TRBD1|.
TGCAGCGTTTATCACTTGGTGGGACAGGGCTATGGCTACACCTTC
CSVYHLVGQGYGYTF
>TRBV11-2|TRBJ2-3|TRBD2|few
TGTGCCAGCAGCTTAGATCGCGCGGGGGTCACAGATACGCAGTATTTT
CASSLDRAGVTDTQYF
>TRBV9|TRBJ2-7|TRBD2|.
TGTGCCAGCAGCGAACTAGCGGGAGGTTACGAGCAGTACTTC
CASSELAGGYEQYF
>TRBV1|TRBJ2-3|.|.
TGCACCAGCAGCCAAGAGAATCCCCGGAGGTATTTT
CTSSQENPRRYF
>TRBV30|TRBJ1-4|.|.
TGTGCCTGGAGTGAGGGGACGAAAGCCAGGAGGCTGTTTTTT
CAWSEGTKARRLFF
>TRBV5-1|TRBJ2-2|.|.
TGCGCCAGCATGGCGGCGAACACCGGGGAGCTGTTTTTT
CASMAANTGELFF
>TRBV30|TRBJ2-7|.|.
TGTGCCTGGAGTTTGGGCCACGAGCAGTACTTC
CAWSLGHEQYF
>TRBV5-1|TRBJ2-7|TRBD2|.
TGCGCCAGCACCCCGCTAGCGGGGAACGAGCAGTACTTC
CASTPLAGNEQYF
>TRBV11-2|TRBJ2-5|TRBD1|few
TGTGCCAGCAGCACCCCGACAGGGGATGTAAGCGAGACCCAGTACTTC
CASSTPTGDVSETQYF
>TRBV9|TRBJ1-1|.|.
TGTGCCAGCAGCGTAGAGACTGGTCGAGCTTTCTTT
CASSVETGRAFF
>TRBV29-1|TRBJ2-5|TRBD1|few
TGCAGCGTTGATACCTTGACAGGGGAGTTTAGGGAGACCCAGTACTTC
CSVDTLTGEFRETQYF
>TRBV30|TRBJ2-2|.|.
TGTGCCTTAGGAGGGAACACCGGGGAGCTGTTTTTT
CALGGNTGELFF
>TRBV7-9|TRBJ2-1|.|few
TGTGCCAGCAGCTACCGGGACACCTACTACAATGAGCAGTTCTTC
CASSYRDTYYNEQFF
>TRBV29-1|TRBJ2-3|.|.
TGCAGCGTGGCGGACCAAGCCGAAAATACAGATACGCAGTATTTT
CSVADQAENTDTQYF
>TRBV2|TRBJ2-7|TRBD2|.
TGTGCCAGCTGGAGCGGGACTAGCGGGACGACCTACGAGCAGTACTTC
CASWSGTSGTTYEQYF